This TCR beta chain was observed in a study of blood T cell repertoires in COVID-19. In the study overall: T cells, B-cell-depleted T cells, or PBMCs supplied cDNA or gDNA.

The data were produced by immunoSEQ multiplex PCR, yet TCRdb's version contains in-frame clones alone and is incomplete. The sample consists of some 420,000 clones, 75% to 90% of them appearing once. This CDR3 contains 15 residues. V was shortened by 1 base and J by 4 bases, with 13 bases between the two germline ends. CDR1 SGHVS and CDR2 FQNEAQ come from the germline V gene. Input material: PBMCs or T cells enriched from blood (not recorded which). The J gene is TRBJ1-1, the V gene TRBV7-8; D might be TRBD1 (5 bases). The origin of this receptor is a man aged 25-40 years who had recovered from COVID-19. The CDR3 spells CASSLGGVGFTEAFF. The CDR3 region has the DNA TGTGCCAGCAGCTTAGGGGGGGTAGGCTTCACTGAAGCTTTCTTT.